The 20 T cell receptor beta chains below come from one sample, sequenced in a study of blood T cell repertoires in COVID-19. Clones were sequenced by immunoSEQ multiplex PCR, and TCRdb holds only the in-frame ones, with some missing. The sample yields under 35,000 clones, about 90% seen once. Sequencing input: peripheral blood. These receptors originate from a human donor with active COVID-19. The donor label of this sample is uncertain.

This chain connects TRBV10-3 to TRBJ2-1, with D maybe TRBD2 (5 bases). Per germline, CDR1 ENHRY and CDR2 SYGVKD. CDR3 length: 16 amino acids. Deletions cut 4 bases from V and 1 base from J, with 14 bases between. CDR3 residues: CAISGAGRGSYNEQFF. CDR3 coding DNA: TGTGCCATCAGTGGAGCTGGGAGAGGTTCCTACAATGAGCAGTTCTTC.

The CDR3 loop reads CASSQEPGAGGPWQYF. The CDR3 nucleotides are TGCGCCAGCAGCCAAGAACCGGGCGCGGGGGGGCCATGGCAGTATTTT. The V gene is TRBV4-3, the J gene TRBJ2-3; 9 positions match TRBD2. This CDR3 spans 16 amino acids. The J segment lost 11 bases and the V segment lost 0 bases, leaving 12 bases of the junction unmatched. Germline CDR1 is LGHNA and CDR2 is YSLEER.

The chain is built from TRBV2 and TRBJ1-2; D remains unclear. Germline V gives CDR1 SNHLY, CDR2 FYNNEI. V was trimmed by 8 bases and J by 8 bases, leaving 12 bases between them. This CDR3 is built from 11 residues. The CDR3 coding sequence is TGTGCCAGCCTCGGTGGGAGCGGCTACACCTTC. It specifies CASLGGSGYTF.

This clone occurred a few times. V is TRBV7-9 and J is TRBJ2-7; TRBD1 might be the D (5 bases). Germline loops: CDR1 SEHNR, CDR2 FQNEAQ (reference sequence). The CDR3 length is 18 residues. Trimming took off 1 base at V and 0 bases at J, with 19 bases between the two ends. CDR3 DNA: TGTGCCAGCAGCTTAGAGGGGCAGGGATCCCCGAGCTCCTACGAGCAGTACTTC. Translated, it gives CASSLEGQGSPSSYEQYF.

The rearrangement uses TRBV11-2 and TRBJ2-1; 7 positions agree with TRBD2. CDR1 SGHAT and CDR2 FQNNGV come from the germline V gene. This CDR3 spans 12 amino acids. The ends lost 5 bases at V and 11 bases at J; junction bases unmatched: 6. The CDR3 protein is CASSVGLTKQFF. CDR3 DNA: TGTGCCAGCAGCGTGGGACTAACCAAGCAGTTCTTC.

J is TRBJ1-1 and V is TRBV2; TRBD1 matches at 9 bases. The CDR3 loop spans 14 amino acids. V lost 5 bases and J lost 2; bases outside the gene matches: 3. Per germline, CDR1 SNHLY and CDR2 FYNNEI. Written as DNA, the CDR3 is TGTGCCAGCAGTAAGGGACAGGGAAACACTGAAGCTTTCTTT. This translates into CASSKGQGNTEAFF.

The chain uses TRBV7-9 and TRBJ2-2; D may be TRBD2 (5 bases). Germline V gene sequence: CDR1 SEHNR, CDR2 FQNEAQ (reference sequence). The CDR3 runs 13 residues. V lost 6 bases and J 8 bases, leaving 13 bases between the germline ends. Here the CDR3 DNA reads TGTGCCAGCAGTTTCGGGGAGTCTGGGGAGCTGTTTTTT. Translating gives CASSFGESGELFF.

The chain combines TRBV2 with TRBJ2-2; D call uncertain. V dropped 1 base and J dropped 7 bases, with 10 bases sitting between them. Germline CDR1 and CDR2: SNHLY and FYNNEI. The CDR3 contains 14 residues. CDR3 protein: CASSEVSPRGELFF. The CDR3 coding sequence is TGTGCCAGCAGTGAAGTTTCCCCCCGCGGGGAGCTGTTTTTT.

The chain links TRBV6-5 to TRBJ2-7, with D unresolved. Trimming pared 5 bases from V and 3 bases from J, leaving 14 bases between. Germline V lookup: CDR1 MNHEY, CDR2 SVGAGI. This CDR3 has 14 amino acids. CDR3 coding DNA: TGTGCCAGCAGTCTAGAGCAAACACACTACGAGCAGTACTTC. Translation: CASSLEQTHYEQYF.

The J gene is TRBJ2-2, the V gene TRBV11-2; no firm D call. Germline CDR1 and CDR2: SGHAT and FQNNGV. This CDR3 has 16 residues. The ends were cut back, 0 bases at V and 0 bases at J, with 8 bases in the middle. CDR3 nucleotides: TGTGCCAGCAGCTTAGAAGCGTATTCGAACACCGGGGAGCTGTTTTTT. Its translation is CASSLEAYSNTGELFF.

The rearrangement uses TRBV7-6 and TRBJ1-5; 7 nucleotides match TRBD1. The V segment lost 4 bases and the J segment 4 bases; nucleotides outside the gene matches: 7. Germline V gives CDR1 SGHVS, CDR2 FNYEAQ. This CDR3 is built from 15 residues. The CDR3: CASSSDRAANQPQHF. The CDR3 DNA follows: TGTGCCAGCAGCTCAGACAGGGCCGCTAATCAGCCCCAGCATTTT.

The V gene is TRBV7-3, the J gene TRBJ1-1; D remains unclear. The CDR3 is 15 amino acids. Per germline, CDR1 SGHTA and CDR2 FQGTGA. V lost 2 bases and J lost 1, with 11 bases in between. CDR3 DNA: TGTGCCAGCAGCTTACTGAGGGCCCGGAACACTGAAGCTTTCTTT. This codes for CASSLLRARNTEAFF.

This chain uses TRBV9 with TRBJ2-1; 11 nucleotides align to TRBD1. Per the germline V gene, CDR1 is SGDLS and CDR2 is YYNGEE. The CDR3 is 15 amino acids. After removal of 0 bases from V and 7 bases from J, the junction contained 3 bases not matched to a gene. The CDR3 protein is CASSVERDRGNEQFF. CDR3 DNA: TGTGCCAGCAGCGTAGAAAGGGACAGGGGGAATGAGCAGTTCTTC.

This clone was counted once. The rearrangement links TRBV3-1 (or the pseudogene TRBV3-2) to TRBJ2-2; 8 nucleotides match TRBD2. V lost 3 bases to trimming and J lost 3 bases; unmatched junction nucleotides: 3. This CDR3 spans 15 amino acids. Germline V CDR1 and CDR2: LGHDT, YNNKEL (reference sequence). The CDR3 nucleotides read TGTGCCAGCAGCCAGCGGGGGGTGGACACCGGGGAGCTGTTTTTT. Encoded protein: CASSQRGVDTGELFF.

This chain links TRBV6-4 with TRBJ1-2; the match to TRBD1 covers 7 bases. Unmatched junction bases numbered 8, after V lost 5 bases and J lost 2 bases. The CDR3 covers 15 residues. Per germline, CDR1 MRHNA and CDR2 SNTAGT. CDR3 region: CASSPQGKGNYGYTF. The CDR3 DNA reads TGTGCCAGCAGTCCACAGGGGAAGGGAAACTATGGCTACACCTTC.

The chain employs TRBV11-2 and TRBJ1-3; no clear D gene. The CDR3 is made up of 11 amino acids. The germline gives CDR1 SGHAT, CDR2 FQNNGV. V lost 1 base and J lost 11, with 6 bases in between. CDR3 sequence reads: CASSLGAPIYF. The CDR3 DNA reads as TGTGCCAGCAGCTTAGGGGCCCCCATATATTTT.

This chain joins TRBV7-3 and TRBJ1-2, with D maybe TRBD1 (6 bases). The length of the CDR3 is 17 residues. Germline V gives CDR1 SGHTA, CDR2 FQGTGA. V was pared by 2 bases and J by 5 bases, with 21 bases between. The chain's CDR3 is CASSLDLSTGTTYGYTF. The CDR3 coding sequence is TGTGCCAGCAGCTTAGACTTGAGTACAGGGACCACTTATGGCTACACCTTC. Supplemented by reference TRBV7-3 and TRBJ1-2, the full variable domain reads GAGVSQTPSNKVTEKGKYVELRCDPISGHTALYWYRQSLGQGPEFLIYFQGTGAADDSGLPNDRFFAVRPEGSVSTLKIQRTERGDSAVYLCASSLDLSTGTTYGYTFGSGTRLTVV.

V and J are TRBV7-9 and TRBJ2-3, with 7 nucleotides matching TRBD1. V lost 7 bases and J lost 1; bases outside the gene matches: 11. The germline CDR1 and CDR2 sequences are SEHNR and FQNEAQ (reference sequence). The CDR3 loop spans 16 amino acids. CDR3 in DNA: TGTGCCAGCAACCTTTTAGACAGGGAAGGCACAGATACGCAGTATTTT. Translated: CASNLLDREGTDTQYF.

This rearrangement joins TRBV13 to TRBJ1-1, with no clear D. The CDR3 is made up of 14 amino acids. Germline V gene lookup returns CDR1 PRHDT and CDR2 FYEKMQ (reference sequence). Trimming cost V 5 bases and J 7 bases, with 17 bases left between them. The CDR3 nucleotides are TGTGCCAGCAGCCTAAACCGGGGAGGCCTTGAAGCTTTCTTT. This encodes CASSLNRGGLEAFF.

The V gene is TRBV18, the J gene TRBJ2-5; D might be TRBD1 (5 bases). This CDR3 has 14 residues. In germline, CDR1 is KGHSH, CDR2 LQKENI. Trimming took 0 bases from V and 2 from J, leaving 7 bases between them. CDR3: CASSPPGQQETQYF. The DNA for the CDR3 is TGTGCCAGCTCACCACCGGGGCAGCAAGAGACCCAGTACTTC.